A single TCR beta chain is shown here with its context. Its target is not known. This entry comes from a study of shared clonotypes between healthy human individuals. Profiled with immunoSEQ multiplex PCR; TCRdb holds only in-frame clones, not every one. The table has 2.3 million or so clones, over 90% seen once. This CDR3 has 14 residues. Germline V lookup: CDR1 SGHTA, CDR2 FQGNSA. V gave up 0 bases and J gave up 4 bases, with 9 bases separating them. Findings and caveats of the study: The expectation was that sequencing depth would affect clonotype sharing among donors.

Material: naive CD4+ T cells from PBMCs. Documented subset: CD45RA+ positively selected. The chain recombines TRBV7-2 with TRBJ1-2; D gene unclear. This sequence was found in a man aged 18 to 29 in good health. Some clones in this sample may be carry-over from other donors' samples. CDR3 DNA: TGTGCCAGCAGCTTAGCGAGACCTCTCTATGGCTACACCTTC. This translates into CASSLARPLYGYTF.